This TCR beta chain was sequenced during a study of T cell clonality in common variable immunodeficiency. Study results and caveats: Fewer deletions and N-nucleotide insertions were reportedly seen in common variable immunodeficiency TCR beta sequences.

This clone occurred a few times. What it binds is unknown. The read terminates 3 residues before the CDR3 end, so the remaining end is supplied by the germline J gene. TCRdb's table, derived via immunoSEQ multiplex PCR, lists solely in-frame clones and lacks some. This sample carries 16,000 or so clones and no singletons, and 13% to 15% goes to the top ten. The CDR3 is made up of 13 amino acids. Trimming removed 6 bases from V and 2 bases from J, with 9 bases in between. Germline V lookup: CDR1 SGHNT, CDR2 YENEEA. The receptor comes from a human donor with common variable immunodeficiency. Specimen: peripheral blood mononuclear cells. This chain uses TRBV11-3 with TRBJ2-3; D is unclear. CDR3 sequence reads: CASRPSATDTQYF. Incomplete CDR3 DNA: TGTGCCAGCAGGCCCAGCGCCACAGATACG.